These T cell receptor beta chains were read from a single sample in a study of T-cell reconstitution after alpha-beta-depleted transplantation in children. A single record per CDR3 protein comes from TCRdb applying MiXCR to the PCR reads. The data show 200,000 to 250,000 distinct CDR3 sequences, around 9.6% seen once. Sequencing was performed on PBMCs from the stem cell graft donor, taken from the stem cell graft. The source of these receptors is a human donor who donated a stem cell graft to a child with acute lymphoblastic leukemia. The CDR3 runs from the conserved cysteine through the conserved F or W. D genes are given only for firm matches. Expanded clones get a size class; other rows say once, few or many, or leave the size out.

d_call: .
j_call: TRBJ1-6
v_call: TRBV5-1
clone_size: .
cdr3_aa: CASRGGSSGDSPLHF
cdr3_nt: TGCGCCAGCAGAGGGGGATCTTCGGGGGATTCACCCCTCCACTTT

d_call: .
j_call: TRBJ2-3
v_call: TRBV25-1
clone_size: .
cdr3_aa: CASSGRIGTGTDTQYF
cdr3_nt: TGTGCCAGCAGTGGTAGGATCGGGACGGGGACTGATACGCAGTATTTT

d_call: TRBD1
j_call: TRBJ1-2
v_call: TRBV5-1
clone_size: .
cdr3_aa: CASSTAGTGGDYGYTF
cdr3_nt: TGCGCCAGCAGCACGGCCGGGACAGGGGGCGACTATGGCTACACCTTC

d_call: .
j_call: TRBJ2-7
v_call: TRBV7-2
clone_size: .
cdr3_aa: CASSFSQGESEQYF
cdr3_nt: TGTGCCAGCAGCTTCTCACAGGGCGAGTCTGAGCAGTACTTC

d_call: .
j_call: TRBJ2-2
v_call: TRBV29-1
clone_size: many
cdr3_aa: CSVQQNTNTGELFF
cdr3_nt: TGCAGCGTCCAACAAAATACGAACACCGGGGAGCTGTTTTTT

d_call: TRBD2
j_call: TRBJ2-5
v_call: TRBV5-5
clone_size: many
cdr3_aa: CASSATGLAGEETQYF
cdr3_nt: TGTGCCAGCAGCGCGACGGGACTAGCGGGGGAAGAGACCCAGTACTTC

d_call: TRBD1
j_call: TRBJ2-4
v_call: TRBV12-3/TRBV12-4
clone_size: few
cdr3_aa: CASSAAGGMGQNIQYF
cdr3_nt: TGTGCCAGCAGTGCGGCAGGGGGCATGGGACAAAACATTCAGTACTTC

d_call: .
j_call: TRBJ2-2
v_call: TRBV6-2/TRBV6-3
clone_size: .
cdr3_aa: CASSSRGELFF
cdr3_nt: TGTGCCAGCAGCTCCAGGGGGGAGCTGTTTTTT

d_call: .
j_call: TRBJ1-5
v_call: TRBV10-2
clone_size: .
cdr3_aa: CASTQGGNQPQHF
cdr3_nt: TGCGCCAGCACTCAGGGCGGCAATCAGCCCCAGCATTTT

d_call: TRBD1
j_call: TRBJ1-3
v_call: TRBV5-1
clone_size: few
cdr3_aa: CASSLGQGRRTGNTIYF
cdr3_nt: TGCGCCAGCAGCTTGGGACAGGGACGGAGAACTGGAAACACCATATATTTT

d_call: .
j_call: TRBJ1-2
v_call: TRBV12-3/TRBV12-4
clone_size: .
cdr3_aa: CAIKSYGYTF
cdr3_nt: TGTGCCATCAAGTCGTATGGCTACACCTTC

d_call: .
j_call: TRBJ1-1
v_call: TRBV12-3/TRBV12-4
clone_size: few
cdr3_aa: CASSVMGGKSEAFF
cdr3_nt: TGTGCCAGCAGTGTAATGGGGGGCAAGTCTGAAGCTTTCTTT

d_call: .
j_call: TRBJ2-5
v_call: TRBV6-5
clone_size: .
cdr3_aa: CASRKEETQYF
cdr3_nt: TGTGCCAGCAGAAAAGAAGAGACCCAGTACTTC

d_call: TRBD1
j_call: TRBJ1-2
v_call: TRBV29-1
clone_size: .
cdr3_aa: CSGDRGPYGYTF
cdr3_nt: TGCAGCGGCGACAGGGGGCCCTATGGCTACACCTTC

d_call: .
j_call: TRBJ2-3
v_call: TRBV5-4
clone_size: .
cdr3_aa: CAISLDLGTDTQYF
cdr3_nt: TGTGCCATCAGCTTGGACTTGGGCACAGATACGCAGTATTTT

d_call: .
j_call: TRBJ1-1
v_call: TRBV20-1
clone_size: few
cdr3_aa: CSASSGGSEAFF
cdr3_nt: TGCAGTGCTAGTAGTGGGGGGTCTGAAGCTTTCTTT

d_call: TRBD1
j_call: TRBJ1-5
v_call: TRBV24-1
clone_size: many
cdr3_aa: CATATGGATQPQHF
cdr3_nt: TGTGCCACCGCAACAGGGGGCGCGACACAGCCCCAGCATTTT

d_call: .
j_call: TRBJ1-2
v_call: TRBV5-1
clone_size: few
cdr3_aa: CASSLDRGATYGYTF
cdr3_nt: TGCGCCAGCAGCTTGGATCGGGGGGCCACCTATGGCTACACCTTC

d_call: .
j_call: TRBJ2-7
v_call: TRBV6-1
clone_size: few
cdr3_aa: CASTPDASSYEQYF
cdr3_nt: TGTGCCAGCACCCCGGACGCGAGCTCCTACGAGCAGTACTTC

d_call: TRBD1
j_call: TRBJ1-5
v_call: TRBV20-1
clone_size: .
cdr3_aa: CSARDPRRMAGTGNNQPQHF
cdr3_nt: TGCAGTGCTAGAGATCCGAGGAGAATGGCCGGGACAGGGAATAATCAGCCCCAGCATTTT

d_call: TRBD1
j_call: TRBJ1-6
v_call: TRBV4-1
clone_size: many
cdr3_aa: CASSQQQGRNNSPLHF
cdr3_nt: TGCGCCAGCAGCCAACAACAGGGGAGGAATAATTCACCCCTCCACTTT

d_call: TRBD1
j_call: TRBJ1-1
v_call: TRBV10-3
clone_size: many
cdr3_aa: CAISQGQGTTEAFF
cdr3_nt: TGTGCCATCAGTCAGGGACAGGGGACCACTGAAGCTTTCTTT

d_call: .
j_call: TRBJ1-3
v_call: TRBV12-3/TRBV12-4
clone_size: many
cdr3_aa: CASSRVGGFTGNTIYF
cdr3_nt: TGTGCCAGCAGTCGTGTGGGGGGCTTTACTGGAAACACCATATATTTT

d_call: .
j_call: TRBJ1-1
v_call: TRBV24-1
clone_size: many
cdr3_aa: CATSRSRGGTEAFF
cdr3_nt: TGTGCCACCAGTCGTTCCAGGGGTGGGACTGAAGCTTTCTTT

d_call: .
j_call: TRBJ1-1
v_call: TRBV12-3/TRBV12-4
clone_size: .
cdr3_aa: CASSTQGFTEAFF
cdr3_nt: TGTGCCAGCAGTACTCAGGGTTTCACTGAAGCTTTCTTT

d_call: TRBD1
j_call: TRBJ2-7
v_call: TRBV15
clone_size: many
cdr3_aa: CATSRDRQGVRYF
cdr3_nt: TGTGCCACCAGCAGAGATCGCCAGGGGGTTCGGTACTTC

d_call: .
j_call: TRBJ1-6
v_call: TRBV5-1
clone_size: many
cdr3_aa: CASSLTGTRNSPLHF
cdr3_nt: TGCGCCAGCAGCTTGACAGGGACTCGAAATTCACCCCTCCACTTT

d_call: TRBD1
j_call: TRBJ1-1
v_call: TRBV3-1
clone_size: .
cdr3_aa: CASSLPGQITEAFF
cdr3_nt: TGTGCCAGCAGCCTGCCGGGACAGATCACTGAAGCTTTCTTT

d_call: TRBD2
j_call: TRBJ2-3
v_call: TRBV28
clone_size: many
cdr3_aa: CASSGLGATHNTQYF
cdr3_nt: TGTGCCAGCAGTGGACTAGGGGCTACACACAATACGCAGTATTTT

d_call: .
j_call: TRBJ1-2
v_call: TRBV7-8
clone_size: .
cdr3_aa: CASSLDRGDRGYTF
cdr3_nt: TGTGCCAGCAGCTTGGACCGGGGCGACCGGGGCTACACCTTC